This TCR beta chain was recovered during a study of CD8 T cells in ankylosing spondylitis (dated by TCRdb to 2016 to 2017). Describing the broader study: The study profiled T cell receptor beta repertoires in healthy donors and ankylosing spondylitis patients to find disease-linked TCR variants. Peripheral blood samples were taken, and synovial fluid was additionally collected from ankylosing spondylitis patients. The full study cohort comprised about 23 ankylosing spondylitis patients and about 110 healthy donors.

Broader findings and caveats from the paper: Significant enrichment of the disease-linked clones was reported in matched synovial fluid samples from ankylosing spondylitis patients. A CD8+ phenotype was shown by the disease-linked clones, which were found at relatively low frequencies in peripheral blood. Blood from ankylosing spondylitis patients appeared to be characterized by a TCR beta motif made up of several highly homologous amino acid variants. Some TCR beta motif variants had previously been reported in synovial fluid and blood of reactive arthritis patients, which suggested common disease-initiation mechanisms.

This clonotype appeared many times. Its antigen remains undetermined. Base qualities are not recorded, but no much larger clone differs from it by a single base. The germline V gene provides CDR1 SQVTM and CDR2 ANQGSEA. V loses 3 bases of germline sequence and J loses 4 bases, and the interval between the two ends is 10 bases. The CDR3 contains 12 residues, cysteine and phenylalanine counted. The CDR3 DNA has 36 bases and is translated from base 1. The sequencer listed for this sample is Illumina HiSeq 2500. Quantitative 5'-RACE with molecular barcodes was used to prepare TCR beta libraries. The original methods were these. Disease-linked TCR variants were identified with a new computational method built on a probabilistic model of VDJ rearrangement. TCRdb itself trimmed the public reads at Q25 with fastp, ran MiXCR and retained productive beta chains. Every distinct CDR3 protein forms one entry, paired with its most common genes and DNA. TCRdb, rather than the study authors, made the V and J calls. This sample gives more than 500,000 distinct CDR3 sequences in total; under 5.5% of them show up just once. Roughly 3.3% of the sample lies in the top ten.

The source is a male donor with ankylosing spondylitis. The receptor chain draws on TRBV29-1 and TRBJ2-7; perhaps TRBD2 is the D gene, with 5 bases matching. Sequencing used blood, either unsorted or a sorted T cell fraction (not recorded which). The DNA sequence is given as TGCAGCGTTGAGAGGGAACCTTACGAGCAGTACTTC. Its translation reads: CSVEREPYEQYF.